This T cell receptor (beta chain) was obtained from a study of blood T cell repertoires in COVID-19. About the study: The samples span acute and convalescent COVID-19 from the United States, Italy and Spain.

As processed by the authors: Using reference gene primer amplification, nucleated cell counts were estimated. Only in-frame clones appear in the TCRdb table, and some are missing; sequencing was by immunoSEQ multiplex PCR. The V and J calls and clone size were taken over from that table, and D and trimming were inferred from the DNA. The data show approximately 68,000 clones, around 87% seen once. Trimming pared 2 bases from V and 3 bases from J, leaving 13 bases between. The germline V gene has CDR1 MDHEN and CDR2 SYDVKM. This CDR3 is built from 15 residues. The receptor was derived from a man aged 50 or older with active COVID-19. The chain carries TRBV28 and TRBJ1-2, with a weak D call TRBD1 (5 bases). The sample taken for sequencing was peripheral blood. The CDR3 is CASSLRQLGHYGYTF. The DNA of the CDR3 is TGTGCCAGCAGTTTACGACAGCTGGGGCACTATGGCTACACCTTC.